The clone carrying this T cell receptor (beta chain) was observed a few times. This sample is drawn from a study of patients and donors after allogeneic stem cell transplantation. From germline, CDR1 is DFQATT and CDR2 SNEGSKA (reference sequence). This CDR3 comprises 15 residues. The J segment lost 8 bases and the V segment lost 0 bases, leaving 9 bases of the junction unmatched. TCRdb itself ran the RT-PCR reads through MiXCR, one entry per CDR3 protein. The top ten hold approximately 5.9% of the sample, which has about 960,000 distinct CDR3 sequences, under 20% seen once. Specimen: blood, either unsorted or a sorted T cell fraction (not recorded which). The chain recombines TRBV20-1 with TRBJ2-1, with TRBD2 matching over 8 bases. The receptor was derived from a human donor who was either an allogeneic HSCT recipient or a stem cell or donor lymphocyte infusion donor (not recorded which). It is not recorded whose cells these are; they may come from a transplant donor. This chain's CDR3 is CSARDLGLALDEQFF. For the CDR3, the DNA is TGCAGTGCTAGAGATCTCGGACTAGCACTCGATGAGCAGTTCTTC.